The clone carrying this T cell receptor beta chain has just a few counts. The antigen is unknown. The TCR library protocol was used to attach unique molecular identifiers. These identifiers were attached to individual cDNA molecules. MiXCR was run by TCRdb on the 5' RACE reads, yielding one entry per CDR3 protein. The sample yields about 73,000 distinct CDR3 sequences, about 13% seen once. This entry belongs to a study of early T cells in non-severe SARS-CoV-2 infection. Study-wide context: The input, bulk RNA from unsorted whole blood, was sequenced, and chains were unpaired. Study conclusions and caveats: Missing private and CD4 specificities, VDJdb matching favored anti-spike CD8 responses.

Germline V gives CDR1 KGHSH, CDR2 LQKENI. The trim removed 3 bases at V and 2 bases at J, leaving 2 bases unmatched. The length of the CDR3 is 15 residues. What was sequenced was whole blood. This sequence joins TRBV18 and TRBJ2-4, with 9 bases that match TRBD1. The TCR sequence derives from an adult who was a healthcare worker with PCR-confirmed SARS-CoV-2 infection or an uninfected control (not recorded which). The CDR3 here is CASSPGTGTKNIQYF. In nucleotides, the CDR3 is TGTGCCAGCTCACCGGGGACAGGGACCAAAAACATTCAGTACTTC.